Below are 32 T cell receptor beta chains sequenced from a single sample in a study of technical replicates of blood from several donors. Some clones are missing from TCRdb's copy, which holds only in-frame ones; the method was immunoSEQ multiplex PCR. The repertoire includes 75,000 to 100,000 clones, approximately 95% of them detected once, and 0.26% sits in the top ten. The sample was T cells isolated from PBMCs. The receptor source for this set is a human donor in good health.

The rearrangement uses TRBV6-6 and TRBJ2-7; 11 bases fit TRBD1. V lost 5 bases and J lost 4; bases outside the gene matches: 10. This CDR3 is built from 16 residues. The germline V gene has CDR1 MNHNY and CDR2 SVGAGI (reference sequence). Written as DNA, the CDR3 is TGTGCCAGCAGTCGATCTCGGACAGGGGGCAGGTACGAGCAGTACTTC. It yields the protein CASSRSRTGGRYEQYF.

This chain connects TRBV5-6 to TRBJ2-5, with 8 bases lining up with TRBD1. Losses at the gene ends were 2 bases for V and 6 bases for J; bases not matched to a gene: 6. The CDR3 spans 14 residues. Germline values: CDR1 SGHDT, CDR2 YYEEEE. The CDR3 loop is CASSFRQGAQTQYF. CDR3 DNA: TGTGCCAGCAGCTTCCGGCAGGGGGCACAGACCCAGTACTTC.

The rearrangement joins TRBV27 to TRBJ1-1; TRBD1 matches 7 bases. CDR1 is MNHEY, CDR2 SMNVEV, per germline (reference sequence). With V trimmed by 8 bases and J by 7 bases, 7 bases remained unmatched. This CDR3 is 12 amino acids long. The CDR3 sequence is CASGRQGGEAFF. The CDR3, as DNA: TGTGCCAGCGGAAGACAGGGCGGTGAAGCTTTCTTT.

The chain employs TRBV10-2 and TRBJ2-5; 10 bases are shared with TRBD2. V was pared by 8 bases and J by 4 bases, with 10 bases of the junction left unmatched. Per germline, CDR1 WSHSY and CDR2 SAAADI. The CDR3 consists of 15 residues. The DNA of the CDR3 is TGCGCCAGCCAAAAAGCGGGAGGGTTAGCAGAGACCCAGTACTTC. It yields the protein CASQKAGGLAETQYF.

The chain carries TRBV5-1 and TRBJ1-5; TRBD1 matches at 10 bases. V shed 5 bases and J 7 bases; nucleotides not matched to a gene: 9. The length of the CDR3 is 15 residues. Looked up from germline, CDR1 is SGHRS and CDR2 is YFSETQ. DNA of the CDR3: TGCGCCAGCAGTACTACGGGGACAGGGGACCAGCCCCAGCATTTT. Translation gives CASSTTGTGDQPQHF.

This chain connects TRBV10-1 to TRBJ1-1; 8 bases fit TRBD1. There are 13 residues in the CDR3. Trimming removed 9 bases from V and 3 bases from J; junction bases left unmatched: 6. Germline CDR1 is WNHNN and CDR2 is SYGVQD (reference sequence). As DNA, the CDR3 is TGCGCCAGACAGGGGGAGTTAGACACTGAAGCTTTCTTT. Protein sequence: CARQGELDTEAFF.

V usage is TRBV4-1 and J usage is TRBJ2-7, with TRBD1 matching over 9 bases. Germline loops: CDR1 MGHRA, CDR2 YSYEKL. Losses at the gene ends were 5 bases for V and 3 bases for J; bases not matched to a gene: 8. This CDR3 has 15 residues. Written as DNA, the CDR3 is TGCGCCAGCAGCGCCGGGACAGGGTCCGTCTACGAGCAGTACTTC. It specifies CASSAGTGSVYEQYF.

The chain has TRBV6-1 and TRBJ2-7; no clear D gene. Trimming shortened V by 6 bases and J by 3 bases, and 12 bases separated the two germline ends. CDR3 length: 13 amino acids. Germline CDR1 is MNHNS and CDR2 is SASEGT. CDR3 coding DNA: TGTGCCAGCAGGAGGTTCGGTGGCTACGAGCAGTACTTC. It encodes CASRRFGGYEQYF.

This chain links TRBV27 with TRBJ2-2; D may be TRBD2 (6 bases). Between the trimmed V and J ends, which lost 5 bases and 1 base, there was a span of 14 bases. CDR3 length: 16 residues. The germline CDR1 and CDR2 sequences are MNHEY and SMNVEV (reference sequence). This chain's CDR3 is CASSIPGTQNTGELFF. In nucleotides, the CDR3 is TGTGCCAGCAGTATCCCCGGGACTCAGAACACCGGGGAGCTGTTTTTT.

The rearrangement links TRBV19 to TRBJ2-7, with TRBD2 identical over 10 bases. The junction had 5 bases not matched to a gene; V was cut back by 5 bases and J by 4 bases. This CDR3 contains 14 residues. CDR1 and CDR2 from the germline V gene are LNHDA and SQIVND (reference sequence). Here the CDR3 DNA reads TGTGCCAGTAGTCTAGCGGGAGTCGTTTACGAGCAGTACTTC. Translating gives CASSLAGVVYEQYF.

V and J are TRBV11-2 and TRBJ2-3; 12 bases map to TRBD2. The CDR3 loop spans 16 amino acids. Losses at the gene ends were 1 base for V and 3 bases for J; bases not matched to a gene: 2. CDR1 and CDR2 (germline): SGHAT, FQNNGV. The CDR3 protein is CASSLGTSGITDTQYF. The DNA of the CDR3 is TGTGCCAGCAGCTTAGGGACTAGCGGGATTACAGATACGCAGTATTTT.

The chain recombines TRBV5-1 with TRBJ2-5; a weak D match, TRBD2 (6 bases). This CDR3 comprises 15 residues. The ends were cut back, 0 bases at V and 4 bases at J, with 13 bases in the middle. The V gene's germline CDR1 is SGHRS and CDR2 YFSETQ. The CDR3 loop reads CASSLDYGSGETQYF. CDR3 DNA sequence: TGCGCCAGCAGCTTGGATTATGGTAGCGGAGAGACCCAGTACTTC.

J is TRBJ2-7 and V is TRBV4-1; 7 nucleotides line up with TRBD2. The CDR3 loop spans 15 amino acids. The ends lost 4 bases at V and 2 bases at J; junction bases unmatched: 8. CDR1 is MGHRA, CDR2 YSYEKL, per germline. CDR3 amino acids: CASSPRLAVTYEQYF. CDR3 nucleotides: TGCGCCAGCAGCCCCCGCCTAGCGGTAACCTACGAGCAGTACTTC.

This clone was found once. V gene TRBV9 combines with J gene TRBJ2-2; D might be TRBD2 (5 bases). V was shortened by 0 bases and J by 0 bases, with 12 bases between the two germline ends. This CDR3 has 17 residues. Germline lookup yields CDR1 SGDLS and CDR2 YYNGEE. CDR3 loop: CASSVGGGIPNTGELFF. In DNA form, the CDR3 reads TGTGCCAGCAGCGTAGGTGGAGGAATACCGAACACCGGGGAGCTGTTTTTT. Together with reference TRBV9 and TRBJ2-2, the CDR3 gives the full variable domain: DSGVTQTPKHLITATGQRVTLRCSPRSGDLSVYWYQQSLDQGLQFLIQYYNGEERAKGNILERFSAQQFPDLHSELNLSSLELGDSALYFCASSVGGGIPNTGELFFGEGSRLTVL.

The CDR3 protein is CASSASLGGGELFF. In DNA form, the CDR3 reads TGTGCCAGCAGCGCGAGCCTAGGGGGCGGGGAGCTGTTTTTT. This chain connects TRBV9 to TRBJ2-2; D may be TRBD1 (6 bases). In germline, CDR1 is SGDLS, CDR2 YYNGEE. CDR3 size: 14 residues. The V and J ends lost 3 bases and 7 bases respectively, with 13 bases between them.

The CDR3 here is CASSRGQDLSNQPQHF. The CDR3 DNA reads as TGTGCCAGCAGCAGGGGGCAGGACCTTAGCAATCAGCCCCAGCATTTT. V is TRBV2 and J is TRBJ1-5; 8 bases fit TRBD1. The CDR3 runs 16 residues. The germline V gene has CDR1 SNHLY and CDR2 FYNNEI. Losses at the gene ends were 6 bases for V and 0 bases for J; bases not matched to a gene: 7.

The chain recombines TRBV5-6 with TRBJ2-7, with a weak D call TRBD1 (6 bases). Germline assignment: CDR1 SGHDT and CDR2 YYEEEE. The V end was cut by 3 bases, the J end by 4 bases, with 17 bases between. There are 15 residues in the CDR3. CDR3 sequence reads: CASSSRDTISYEQYF. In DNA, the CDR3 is TGTGCCAGCAGCTCTCGGGACACTATTTCTTACGAGCAGTACTTC.

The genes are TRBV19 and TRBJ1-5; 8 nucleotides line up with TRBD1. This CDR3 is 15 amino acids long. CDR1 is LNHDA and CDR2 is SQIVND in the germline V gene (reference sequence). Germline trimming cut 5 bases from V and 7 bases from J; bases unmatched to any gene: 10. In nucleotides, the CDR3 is TGTGCCAGTAGTCCCGAGGACAGGGCGGGCCAGCCCCAGCATTTT. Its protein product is CASSPEDRAGQPQHF.

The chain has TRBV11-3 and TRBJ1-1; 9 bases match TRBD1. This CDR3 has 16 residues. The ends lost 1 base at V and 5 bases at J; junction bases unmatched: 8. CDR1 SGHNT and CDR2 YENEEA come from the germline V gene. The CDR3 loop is CASSLGDREVGTEAFF. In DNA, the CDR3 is TGTGCCAGCAGCTTAGGGGACAGGGAGGTAGGGACTGAAGCTTTCTTT.

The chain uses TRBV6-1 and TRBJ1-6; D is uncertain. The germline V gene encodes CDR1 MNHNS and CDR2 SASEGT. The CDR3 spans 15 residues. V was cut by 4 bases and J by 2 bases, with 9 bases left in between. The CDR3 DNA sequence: TGTGCCAGCAGTGTAGCCCTAACCTATAATTCACCCCTCCACTTT. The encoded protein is CASSVALTYNSPLHF.

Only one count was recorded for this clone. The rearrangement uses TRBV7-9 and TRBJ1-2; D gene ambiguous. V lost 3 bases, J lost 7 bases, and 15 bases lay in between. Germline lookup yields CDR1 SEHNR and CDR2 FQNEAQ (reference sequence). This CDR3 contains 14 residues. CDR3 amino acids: CASSLVEEVFGYTF. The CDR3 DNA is TGTGCCAGCAGCTTGGTAGAGGAGGTTTTTGGCTACACCTTC.

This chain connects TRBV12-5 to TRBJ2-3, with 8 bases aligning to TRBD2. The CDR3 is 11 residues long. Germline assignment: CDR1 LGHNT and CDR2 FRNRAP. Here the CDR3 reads CGSGIRDTQYF. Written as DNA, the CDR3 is TGTGGTAGCGGGATTCGCGATACGCAGTATTTT.

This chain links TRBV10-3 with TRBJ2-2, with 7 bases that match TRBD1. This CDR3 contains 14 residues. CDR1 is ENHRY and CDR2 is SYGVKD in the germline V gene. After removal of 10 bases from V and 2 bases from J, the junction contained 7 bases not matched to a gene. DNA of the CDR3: TGTGCCAGCACCGGGACAGACAACACCGGGGAGCTGTTTTTT. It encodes CASTGTDNTGELFF.

The CDR3: CASSPGTPNSPLHF. The CDR3, as DNA: TGCGCCAGCAGCCCCGGGACTCCTAATTCACCCCTCCACTTT. V usage is TRBV5-1 and J usage is TRBJ1-6; D may be TRBD1 (5 bases). Germline V CDR1 and CDR2: SGHRS, YFSETQ. The CDR3 spans 14 residues. V gave up 4 bases and J gave up 6 bases, with 11 bases separating them.

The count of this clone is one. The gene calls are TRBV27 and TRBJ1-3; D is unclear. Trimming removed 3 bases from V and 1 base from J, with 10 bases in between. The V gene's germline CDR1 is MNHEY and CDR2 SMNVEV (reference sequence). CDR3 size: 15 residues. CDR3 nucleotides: TGTGCCAGCAGTTTGGGGAGAGGGTCTGGAAACACCATATATTTT. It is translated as CASSLGRGSGNTIYF.

CDR3 coding DNA: TGTGCCAGCAGTTTAAATGGGCAGCTCTATGGCTACACCTTC. It encodes CASSLNGQLYGYTF. This chain uses TRBV28 with TRBJ1-2, with D uncertain. Germline lookup yields CDR1 MDHEN and CDR2 SYDVKM. This CDR3 contains 14 residues. The ends were cut back, 2 bases at V and 4 bases at J, with 11 bases in the middle.

The CDR3 reads CASSLTEYEQYF. The CDR3 DNA reads TGTGCCAGCAGCCTTACAGAATACGAGCAGTACTTC. This chain connects TRBV28 to TRBJ2-7; no clear D gene. The CDR3 sequence is 12 residues long. Germline CDR1 MDHEN, CDR2 SYDVKM. V was shortened by 6 bases and J by 4 bases, with 10 bases between the two germline ends.

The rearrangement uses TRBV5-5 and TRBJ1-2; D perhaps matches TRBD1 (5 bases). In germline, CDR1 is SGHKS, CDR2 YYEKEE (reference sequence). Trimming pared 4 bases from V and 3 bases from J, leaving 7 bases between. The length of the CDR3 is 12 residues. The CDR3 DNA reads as TGTGCCAGCAGCCAGGGTGACTATGGCTACACCTTC. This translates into CASSQGDYGYTF.

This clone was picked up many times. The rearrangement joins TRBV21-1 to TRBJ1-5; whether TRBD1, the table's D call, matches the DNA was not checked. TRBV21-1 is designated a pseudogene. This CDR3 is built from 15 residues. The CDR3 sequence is CASSRRQGCNQPQHF. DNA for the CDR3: TGTGCCAGCAGCAGAAGACAGGGTTGCAATCAGCCCCAGCATTTT.

CDR3 nucleotide sequence: TGTGCCAGCAGCCATGTAGCAGGGACTGGAAACACCATATATTTT. It codes for CASSHVAGTGNTIYF. This chain uses TRBV4-2 with TRBJ1-3; tentatively, D is TRBD1 (5 bases). V lost 3 bases and J 2 bases, leaving 11 bases between the germline ends. The CDR3 runs to 15 residues. CDR1 and CDR2 from the germline V gene are LGHNA and YNFKEQ.

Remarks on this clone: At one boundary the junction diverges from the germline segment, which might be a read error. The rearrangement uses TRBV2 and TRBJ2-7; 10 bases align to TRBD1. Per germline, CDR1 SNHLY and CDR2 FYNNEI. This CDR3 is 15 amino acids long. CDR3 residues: CASSKAGQGIHEQYF. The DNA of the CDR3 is TGTGCCAGCAGTAAAGCGGGACAGGGGATCCACGAGCAGTACTTC.

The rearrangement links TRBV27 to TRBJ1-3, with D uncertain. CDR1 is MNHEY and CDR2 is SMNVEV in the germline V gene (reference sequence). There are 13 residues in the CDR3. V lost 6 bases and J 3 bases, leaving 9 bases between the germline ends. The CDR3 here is CASSLSGGNTIYF. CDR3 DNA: TGTGCCAGCAGCCTGAGTGGTGGAAACACCATATATTTT.